This TCR beta chain was sequenced in a study of cytomegalovirus exposure and HLA in healthy donors. Study-wide points: TCR beta chain V- and J-gene trimming was linked, in a later analysis, to a missense variant in DCLRE1C. According to a later analysis, most TCR beta chains associated with CMV appeared HLA-restricted.

Amplification used 60 Vbeta primers and 13 Jbeta primers. Libraries were prepared by immunoSEQ multiplex PCR; TCRdb keeps only in-frame clonotypes and omits some of them. Seen here are some 87,000 clones, 60% to 80% observed once, and the top ten hold about 7%. With regard to this clone: What it recognizes is unknown.

The CDR3 has 14 residues. Germline CDR1 is SNHLY and CDR2 is FYNNEI. Between the trimmed V and J ends, which lost 5 bases and 1 base, there was a span of 9 bases. The specimen was PBMCs. The chain uses TRBV2 and TRBJ1-3; tentative D call: TRBD1 (5 bases). The TCR was taken from a man between 45 and 60 years old in good health and CMV-seropositive. CDR3 bases: TGTGCCAGCAGTCTTGACAGATCTGGAAACACCATATATTTT. This gives the protein CASSLDRSGNTIYF. The variable domain in full, with the rest retrieved from reference TRBV2 and TRBJ1-3, is EPEVTQTPSHQVTQMGQEVILRCVPISNHLYFYWYRQILGQKVEFLVSFYNNEISEKSEIFDDQFSVERPDGSNFTLKIRSTKLEDSAMYFCASSLDRSGNTIYFGEGSWLTVV.